Shown below are 26 T cell receptor beta chains from a single sample sequenced in a study of T cells in Graves' hyperthyroidism and ophthalmopathy. Amplified TCR beta CDR3 regions derived from RNA transcripts. HTBI primers were used for first-round RT-PCR of the TCR CDR3. TCRdb reprocessed the multiplex PCR reads with MiXCR, giving one entry per CDR3 protein. The table includes under 800,000 distinct CDR3 sequences, around 15% detected once. Sequenced input: blood. These receptors all come from a young woman with Graves' hyperthyroidism.

The gene calls are TRBV6-1 and TRBJ2-3; 9 nucleotides align to TRBD1. Germline V gene data show CDR1 as MNHNS and CDR2 as SASEGT. The CDR3 extends over 18 amino acids. The V segment lost 8 bases and the J segment 2 bases; nucleotides outside the gene matches: 17. CDR3 amino acids: CASGDRDPEVAFTDTQYF. CDR3 DNA sequence: TGTGCCAGCGGGGACAGGGACCCGGAAGTAGCCTTCACAGATACGCAGTATTTT.

In this sample, this clonotype turned up a few times. The rearrangement uses TRBV5-1 and TRBJ2-7; 10 bases match TRBD2. The V and J ends lost 6 bases and 1 base, in that order; junction bases with no gene match: 10. Germline CDR1 reads SGHRS; CDR2 reads YFSETQ. The CDR3 has 16 residues. The CDR3: CASTQGGTSVSYEQYF. In nucleotides, the CDR3 is TGCGCCAGCACCCAAGGGGGGACTAGCGTTTCCTACGAGCAGTACTTC.

About this clonotype: A much larger clone lies a single base off, so this may be a read error. The chain employs TRBV12-5 and TRBJ2-1; 10 nucleotides match TRBD2. CDR3 size: 18 residues. The V gene's germline CDR1 is LGHNT and CDR2 FRNRAP. The CDR3 spells CASGLVASGLANYNEQLF. The CDR3 DNA sequence: TGTGCTAGTGGTTTGGTAGCTTCGGGACTAGCGAACTACAATGAGCAGCTCTTC. The full variable domain, rest sourced from reference TRBV12-5 and TRBJ2-1, is DARVTQTPRHKVTEMGQEVTMRCQPILGHNTVFWYRQTMMQGLELLAYFRNRAPLDDSGMPKDRFSAEMPDATLATLKIQPSEPRDSAVYFCASGLVASGLANYNEQLFGPGTRLTVL.

This clonotype was recorded a few times. The chain employs TRBV9 and TRBJ2-3; 11 nucleotides line up with TRBD2. J gave up 2 bases and V 3 bases, and 20 bases lay outside the gene matches. This CDR3 is 21 amino acids long. Looked up from germline, CDR1 is SGDLS and CDR2 is YYNGEE. The CDR3 reads CASSALQKTSGIPPLTDTQYF. CDR3 DNA sequence: TGTGCCAGCAGCGCACTTCAAAAGACTAGCGGGATCCCCCCCCTCACAGATACGCAGTATTTT.

This clonotype was seen ten or more times. The chain recombines TRBV12-3 or TRBV12-4 with TRBJ1-2, with D unresolved. The CDR3 runs 14 residues. V lost 7 bases to trimming and J lost 2 bases, with 14 bases between them. Written as DNA, the CDR3 is TGTGCCAGCACCCCCTATCGGACCAACTATGGCTACACCTTC. Translated: CASTPYRTNYGYTF.

The chain links TRBV25-1 to TRBJ2-1, with 7 bases fitting TRBD1. Germline trimming cut 6 bases from V and 6 bases from J; bases unmatched to any gene: 5. This CDR3 has 13 amino acids. The germline V gene encodes CDR1 MGHDK and CDR2 SYGVNS. The CDR3 here is CASSRGLVNEQFF. The CDR3 DNA sequence: TGTGCCAGCAGCAGGGGGTTGGTCAATGAGCAGTTCTTC.

With respect to this clonotype: At one end, the junction sequence differs from germline, possibly due to a read error. The chain has TRBV9 and TRBJ2-5; no firm D call. This CDR3 region has 13 residues. CDR1 and CDR2 (germline): SGDLS, YYNGEE. In nucleotides, the CDR3 is TGTGCCAGCAGTACCTTTGGGGTAGAGACCCTGTACTTC. Protein sequence: CASSTFGVETLYF.

In DNA, the CDR3 is TGTGCCTGGAGTTATCCCTCTAGCGAGCAGTACTTC. Its translation is CAWSYPSSEQYF. The chain is built from TRBV30 and TRBJ2-7; D gene uncertain. V dropped 2 bases and J dropped 6 bases, with 11 bases sitting between them. This CDR3 has 12 residues. CDR1 GTSNPN and CDR2 SVGIG come from the germline V gene (reference sequence).

For the CDR3, the DNA is TGCAGCGTTACCAAGGCAGGACACCCGGAAAACACCATATATTTT. Protein product: CSVTKAGHPENTIYF. The chain couples TRBV29-1 to TRBJ1-3; the D gene is possibly TRBD1 (5 bases). The CDR3 covers 15 residues. Looked up from germline, CDR1 is SQVTM and CDR2 is ANQGSEA. V dropped 5 bases and J dropped 6 bases, with 20 bases sitting between them. Supplemented by reference TRBV29-1 and TRBJ1-3, the full variable domain reads SAVISQKPSRDICQRGTSLTIQCQVDSQVTMMFWYRQQPGQSLTLIATANQGSEATYESGFVIDKFPISRPNLTFSTLTVSNMSPEDSSIYLCSVTKAGHPENTIYFGEGSWLTVV.

The chain carries TRBV6-1 and TRBJ2-2, with TRBD1 as a possible D gene (6 bases). V was trimmed by 6 bases and J by 2 bases, leaving 13 bases between them. From germline, CDR1 is MNHNS and CDR2 SASEGT. This CDR3 comprises 15 residues. The CDR3 region has the DNA TGTGCCAGCAGCGACAGGTTGGCAAACACCGGGGAGCTGTTTTTT. Its protein is CASSDRLANTGELFF.

V and J are TRBV7-9 and TRBJ2-1, with 12 bases matching TRBD2. The CDR3 covers 17 residues. From germline, CDR1 is SEHNR and CDR2 FQNEAQ (reference sequence). With 5 bases clipped from V and 6 bases from J, the junction kept 11 bases outside the gene matches. CDR3 sequence reads: CASSRGPGLAGLNEQFF. The DNA for the CDR3 is TGTGCCAGCAGCCGAGGGCCGGGACTAGCGGGTCTCAATGAGCAGTTCTTC.

The chain combines TRBV7-9 with TRBJ2-7, with 7 positions matching TRBD2. The germline V gene encodes CDR1 SEHNR and CDR2 FQNEAQ (reference sequence). There are 16 residues in the CDR3. The ends lost 1 base at V and 6 bases at J; junction bases unmatched: 12. CDR3 sequence: CASSLVGWGGFVEQYF. CDR3 coding DNA: TGTGCCAGCAGCTTAGTGGGTTGGGGGGGGTTTGTCGAGCAGTACTTC. Full variable domain (missing parts from reference TRBV7-9 and TRBJ2-7): DTGVSQNPRHKITKRGQNVTFRCDPISEHNRLYWYRQTLGQGPEFLTYFQNEAQLEKSRLLSDRFSAERPKGSFSTLEIQRTEQGDSAMYLCASSLVGWGGFVEQYFGPGTRLTVT.

This clonotype has at least ten counts. The chain couples TRBV11-2 to TRBJ2-3; the match to TRBD2 covers 15 bases. CDR1 is SGHAT, CDR2 FQNNGV, per germline. CDR3 length equals 17 residues. V was clipped by 5 bases and J by 4 bases; unmatched bases: 7. Here the CDR3 reads CASSRMGTSGRSDTQYF. As DNA, the CDR3 is TGTGCCAGCAGCAGAATGGGGACTAGCGGGAGGTCAGATACGCAGTATTTT.

Comment on this clonotype: The germline gene is not matched at one end of the junction; a read error may be the cause. V usage is TRBV4-1 and J usage is TRBJ1-5; D gene unclear. The CDR3 runs 17 residues. The germline CDR1 and CDR2 sequences are MGHRA and YSYEKL. The CDR3 DNA is TGCGCCGGCAGCCAAGGTCTCTTCGGTGGGAGCAATCAGCCCCAGCATTTT. Protein sequence: CAGSQGLFGGSNQPQHF.

The chain employs TRBV6-9 and TRBJ1-1; a possible D gene is TRBD1 (5 bases). This CDR3 is built from 14 residues. The V gene's germline CDR1 is MNHGY and CDR2 SVAAGI. V shed 3 bases and J shed 7 bases, with 15 bases lying between them. This CDR3 reads CASSYRAAAREAFF. The CDR3 DNA sequence: TGTGCCAGCAGTTACAGGGCGGCTGCCCGTGAAGCTTTCTTT.

In this sample, this clonotype turned up many times. Relative to the germline gene, one junction end is altered; a read error may explain this. This chain connects TRBV18 to TRBJ1-4; the D gene is possibly TRBD1 (5 bases). The CDR3 sequence is 14 residues long. In germline, CDR1 is KGHSH, CDR2 LQKENI. The CDR3 loop is CASSPQEFNEKLFF. Here the CDR3 DNA reads TGTGCCAGCTCGCCACAGGAGTTTAATGAAAAACTGTTTTTT.

This clonotype occurred many times. The V call is TRBV2, the J call TRBJ1-2, with D possibly TRBD1 on 6 matching bases. CDR3 length: 14 residues. In germline, CDR1 is SNHLY, CDR2 FYNNEI. V shed 7 bases and J shed 8 bases, with 20 bases lying between them. This CDR3 reads CASTRQEGLRGYTF. The CDR3 DNA reads as TGTGCCAGCACCAGACAGGAAGGACTTCGGGGCTACACCTTC.

The table lists this clonotype with many counts. The rearrangement joins TRBV7-2 to TRBJ1-1; D remains unclear. Germline CDR1 and CDR2: SGHTA and FQGNSA. The CDR3 has 17 residues. The V end lost 5 bases, the J end lost 0 bases, and 19 bases lay between the germline ends. Here the CDR3 DNA reads TGTGCCAGCAGCCTTACCAGTAGTCCGATCATGAACACTGAAGCTTTCTTT. Amino acids: CASSLTSSPIMNTEAFF.

The chain has TRBV6-1 and TRBJ2-5; D uncertain. In germline, CDR1 is MNHNS, CDR2 SASEGT. Trimming pared 5 bases from V and 5 bases from J, leaving 18 bases between. The CDR3 runs to 15 residues. The CDR3 DNA sequence: TGTGCCAGCAGTTCGGTCAGCCTTAAGGCTGAGACCCAGTACTTC. This sequence encodes CASSSVSLKAETQYF.

CDR3 region: CSAQTGFNQPQHF. The CDR3 DNA reads as TGCAGCGCCCAGACAGGTTTCAATCAGCCCCAGCATTTT. The chain links TRBV29-1 to TRBJ1-5; possibly TRBD1 for D (6 bases). V lost 7 bases to trimming and J lost 3 bases, with 13 bases between them. Germline CDR1 and CDR2: SQVTM and ANQGSEA. The CDR3 totals 13 residues.

The table lists this clonotype with a few counts. V gene TRBV4-1 combines with J gene TRBJ2-2; TRBD1 aligns across 7 bases. The V and J ends lost 5 bases and 1 base, in that order; junction bases with no gene match: 4. This CDR3 has 15 residues. CDR1 MGHRA and CDR2 YSYEKL come from the germline V gene. CDR3 region: CASSTRDRNTGELFF. CDR3 bases: TGCGCCAGCAGCACCCGGGACAGGAACACCGGGGAGCTGTTTTTT.

This clonotype has only a few counts. The chain employs TRBV6-2 or TRBV6-3 and TRBJ2-1; 8 bases match TRBD2. The CDR3 covers 14 residues. The germline gives CDR1 MNHEY, CDR2 SVGEGT. The trim removed 8 bases at V and 7 bases at J, leaving 10 bases unmatched. For the CDR3, the DNA is TGTGCCAGCGTCGGCAGCGGGAGTAAAAATGAGCAGTTCTTC. Amino acids: CASVGSGSKNEQFF.

This clonotype was seen repeatedly, ten times or more. The chain couples TRBV7-8 to TRBJ2-3; D tentatively reads TRBD1 or TRBD2 (7 bases each). The CDR3 is 14 amino acids. Trimming cost V 3 bases and J 5 bases, with 12 bases left between them. In germline, CDR1 is SGHVS, CDR2 FQNEAQ. CDR3 protein: CASSFTGEGDTQYF. In nucleotides, the CDR3 is TGTGCCAGCAGCTTCACAGGGGAGGGAGATACGCAGTATTTT.

V gene TRBV29-1 combines with J gene TRBJ2-1; 8 nucleotides align to TRBD2. This CDR3 is built from 16 residues. After removal of 6 bases from V and 2 bases from J, the junction contained 12 bases not matched to a gene. The germline V gene has CDR1 SQVTM and CDR2 ANQGSEA. Written as DNA, the CDR3 is TGCAGCGTGGCGGGGGGTGGCGGGAGAGCCTACAATGAGCAGTTCTTC. It codes for CSVAGGGGRAYNEQFF.

This clonotype appeared many times. The V and J genes are TRBV6-6 and TRBJ1-1, with D hard to call. Germline V gene data show CDR1 as MNHNY and CDR2 as SVGAGI (reference sequence). The CDR3 totals 12 residues. The V end was cut by 2 bases, the J end by 11 bases, with 12 bases between. The CDR3 region has the DNA TGTGCCAGCAGTTACGGAGTCGGGAGGGCTTTCTTT. Translation: CASSYGVGRAFF.

This clonotype was recorded a few times. This chain uses TRBV6-5 with TRBJ1-2; the D is unclear. The CDR3 has 16 residues. V lost 2 bases, J lost 4 bases, and 17 bases lay in between. Germline CDR1 is MNHEY and CDR2 is SVGAGI. CDR3 loop: CASSYGQRGFAYGYTF. CDR3 bases: TGTGCCAGCAGTTACGGTCAGCGGGGATTCGCCTATGGCTACACCTTC.